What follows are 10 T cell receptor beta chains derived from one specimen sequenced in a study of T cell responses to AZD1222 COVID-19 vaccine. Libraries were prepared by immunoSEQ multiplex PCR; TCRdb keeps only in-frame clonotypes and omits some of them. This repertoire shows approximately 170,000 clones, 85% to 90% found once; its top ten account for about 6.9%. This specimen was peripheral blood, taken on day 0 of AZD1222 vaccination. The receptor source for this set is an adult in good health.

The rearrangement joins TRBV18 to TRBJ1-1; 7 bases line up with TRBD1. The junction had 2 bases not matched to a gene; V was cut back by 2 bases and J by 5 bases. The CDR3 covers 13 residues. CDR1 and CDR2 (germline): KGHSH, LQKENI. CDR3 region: CASSPDRETEAFF. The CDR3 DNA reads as TGTGCCAGCTCACCAGACAGGGAAACTGAAGCTTTCTTT.

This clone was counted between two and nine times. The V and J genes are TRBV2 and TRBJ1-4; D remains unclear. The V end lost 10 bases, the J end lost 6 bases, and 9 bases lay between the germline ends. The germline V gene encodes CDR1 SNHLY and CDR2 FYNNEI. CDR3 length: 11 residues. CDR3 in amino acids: CAKKSHEKLFF. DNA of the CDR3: TGTGCCAAAAAGTCCCATGAAAAACTGTTTTTT.

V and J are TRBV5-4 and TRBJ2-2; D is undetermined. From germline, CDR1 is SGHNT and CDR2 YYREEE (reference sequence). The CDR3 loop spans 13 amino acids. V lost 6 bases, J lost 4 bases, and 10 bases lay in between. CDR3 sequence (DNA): TGTGCCAGCAACTTCAGGACCACCGGGGAGCTGTTTTTT. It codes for CASNFRTTGELFF.

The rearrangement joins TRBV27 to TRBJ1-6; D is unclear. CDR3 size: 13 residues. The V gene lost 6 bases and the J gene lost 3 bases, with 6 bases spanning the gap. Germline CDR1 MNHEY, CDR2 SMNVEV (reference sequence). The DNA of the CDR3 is TGTGCCAGCAGAGAGTTCTATAATTCACCCCTCCACTTT. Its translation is CASREFYNSPLHF.

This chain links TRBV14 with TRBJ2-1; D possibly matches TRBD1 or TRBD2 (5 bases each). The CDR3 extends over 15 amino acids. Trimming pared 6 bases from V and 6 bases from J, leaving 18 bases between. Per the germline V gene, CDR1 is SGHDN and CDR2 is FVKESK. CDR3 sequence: CASSRGSWAGNEQFF. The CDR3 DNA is TGTGCCAGCAGTCGGGGCTCTTGGGCGGGCAATGAGCAGTTCTTC.

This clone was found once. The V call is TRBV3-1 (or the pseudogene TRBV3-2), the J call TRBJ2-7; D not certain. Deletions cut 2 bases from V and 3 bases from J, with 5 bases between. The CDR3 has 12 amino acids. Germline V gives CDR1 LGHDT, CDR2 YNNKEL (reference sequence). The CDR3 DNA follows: TGTGCCAGCAGCCAATTAATCTACGAGCAGTACTTC. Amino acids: CASSQLIYEQYF.

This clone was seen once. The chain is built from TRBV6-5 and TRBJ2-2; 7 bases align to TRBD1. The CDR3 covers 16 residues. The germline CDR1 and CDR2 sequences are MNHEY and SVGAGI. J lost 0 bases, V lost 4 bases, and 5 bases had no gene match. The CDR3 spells CASSSPGTANTGELFF. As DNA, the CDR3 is TGTGCCAGCAGTTCCCCCGGGACAGCGAACACCGGGGAGCTGTTTTTT.

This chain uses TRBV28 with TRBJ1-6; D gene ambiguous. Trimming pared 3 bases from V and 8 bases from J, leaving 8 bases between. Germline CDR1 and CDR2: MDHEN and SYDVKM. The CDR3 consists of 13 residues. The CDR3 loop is CASSFPPHSPLHF. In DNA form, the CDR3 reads TGTGCCAGCAGTTTCCCCCCGCATTCACCCCTCCACTTT. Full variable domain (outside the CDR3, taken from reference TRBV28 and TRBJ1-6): DVKVTQSSRYLVKRTGEKVFLECVQDMDHENMFWYRQDPGLGLRLIYFSYDVKMKEKGDIPEGYSVSREKKERFSLILESASTNQTSMYLCASSFPPHSPLHFGNGTRLTVT.

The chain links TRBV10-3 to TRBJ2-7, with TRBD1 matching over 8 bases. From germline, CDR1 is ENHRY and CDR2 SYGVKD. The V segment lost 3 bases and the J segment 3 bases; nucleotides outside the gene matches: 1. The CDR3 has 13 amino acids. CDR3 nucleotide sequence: TGTGCCATCAGTGAACAGGGGGGCTACGAGCAGTACGTC. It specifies CAISEQGGYEQYV.

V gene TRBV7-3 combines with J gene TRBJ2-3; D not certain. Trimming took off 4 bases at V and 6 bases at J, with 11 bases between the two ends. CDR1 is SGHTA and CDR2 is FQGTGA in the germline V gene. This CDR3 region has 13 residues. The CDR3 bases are TGTGCCAGCAGCTCCTCTAGGTGGGATACGCAGTATTTT. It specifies CASSSSRWDTQYF.